A single sample gave rise to the 5 T cell receptor beta chains below, sequenced in a study of T cell responses to AZD1222 COVID-19 vaccine. The repertoire was sequenced with immunoSEQ multiplex PCR; TCRdb's copy has only in-frame clones and lacks some. The data hold approximately 77,000 clones, with more than 85% observed a single time. The material was peripheral blood, obtained 28 days after the second AZD1222 dose. These receptors originate from an adult who received the AZD1222 COVID-19 vaccine.

This rearrangement joins TRBV5-6 to TRBJ2-7; 8 nucleotides agree with TRBD1. Trimming at V came to 3 bases and at J to 2 bases, leaving 10 bases not matched to a gene. The CDR3 extends over 16 amino acids. In germline, CDR1 is SGHDT, CDR2 YYEEEE. The CDR3 here is CASSYTPGQATYEQYF. In DNA, the CDR3 is TGTGCCAGCAGCTACACTCCGGGACAGGCAACCTACGAGCAGTACTTC.

J is TRBJ1-5 and V is TRBV19; D remains unclear. Germline V gene lookup returns CDR1 LNHDA and CDR2 SQIVND (reference sequence). This CDR3 has 16 amino acids. Trimming removed 4 bases at V and 6 bases at J, with 19 bases between. This CDR3 is CASSTYTNLVVQPQHF. CDR3 coding DNA: TGTGCCAGTAGTACCTACACGAACCTCGTGGTTCAGCCCCAGCATTTT.

CDR3 coding DNA: TGCGCCAGCAGCCAACCGGGACTAGCGGGAGGAACTGAGCAGTTCTTC. Its translation is CASSQPGLAGGTEQFF. The J gene is TRBJ2-1, the V gene TRBV4-3; TRBD2 matches at 15 bases. The CDR3 sequence is 16 residues long. The germline V gene encodes CDR1 LGHNA and CDR2 YSLEER. The trim removed 2 bases at V and 9 bases at J, leaving 5 bases unmatched.

This clone appeared a single time. The rearrangement uses TRBV28 and TRBJ1-5; the D gene is possibly TRBD1 (6 bases). The CDR3 extends over 16 amino acids. V was trimmed by 2 bases and J by 2 bases, leaving 13 bases between them. Germline values: CDR1 MDHEN, CDR2 SYDVKM. The CDR3, as DNA: TGTGCCAGCAGTTTACCCACAGGGTCGGGCAATCAGCCCCAGCATTTT. Translation gives CASSLPTGSGNQPQHF. Full variable domain (missing parts from reference TRBV28 and TRBJ1-5): DVKVTQSSRYLVKRTGEKVFLECVQDMDHENMFWYRQDPGLGLRLIYFSYDVKMKEKGDIPEGYSVSREKKERFSLILESASTNQTSMYLCASSLPTGSGNQPQHFGDGTRLSIL.

The rearrangement uses TRBV20-1 and TRBJ2-5; unclear D gene. Trimming took off 1 base at V and 7 bases at J, with 4 bases between the two ends. The CDR3 loop spans 10 amino acids. Germline assignment: CDR1 DFQATT and CDR2 SNEGSKA (reference sequence). CDR3 sequence (DNA): TGCAGTGCTAGAGCAGGGACCCAGTACTTC. Its translation is CSARAGTQYF.